The 19 T cell receptor beta chains below were found in one sample sequenced in a study of blood T cell repertoires in COVID-19. The repertoire was sequenced with immunoSEQ multiplex PCR; TCRdb's copy has only in-frame clones and lacks some. The repertoire has 150,000 to 200,000 clones, nearly 90% of them found once; the top ten carry roughly 21%. Sequenced input: peripheral blood. The receptors stem from a man aged 60 to 69 with active or convalescent COVID-19.

The chain employs TRBV3-1 (or the pseudogene TRBV3-2) and TRBJ1-2; the match to TRBD1 covers 8 bases. Germline CDR1 is LGHDT and CDR2 is YNNKEL (reference sequence). The CDR3 runs 13 residues. The trim removed 1 base at V and 7 bases at J, leaving 2 bases unmatched. The CDR3 sequence is CASSQVDRAGYTF. CDR3 nucleotide sequence: TGTGCCAGCAGCCAAGTGGACAGGGCTGGCTACACCTTC.

This rearrangement joins TRBV5-5 to TRBJ2-2; 8 bases match TRBD2. CDR1 is SGHKS, CDR2 YYEKEE, per germline (reference sequence). The CDR3 spans 15 residues. Trimming took 4 bases from V and 4 from J; bases not matched to a gene: 6. As DNA, the CDR3 is TGTGCCAGCAGCCCGGGGGGGCGCGGCACCGGGGAGCTGTTTTTT. Its translation is CASSPGGRGTGELFF.

The chain links TRBV9 to TRBJ1-2; a possible D gene is TRBD1 (5 bases). Trimming pared 3 bases from V and 4 bases from J, leaving 16 bases between. CDR1 is SGDLS, CDR2 YYNGEE, per germline. The CDR3 loop spans 15 amino acids. The CDR3 protein is CASSDPQGRVYGYTF. The CDR3 region has the DNA TGTGCCAGCAGCGACCCCCAGGGCAGAGTCTATGGCTACACCTTC.

This clone was observed a single time. CDR3 region: CTSSLRGYRETQYF. The CDR3 DNA reads TGCACCAGCAGCCTCAGGGGGTATAGAGAGACCCAGTACTTC. The chain links TRBV1 to TRBJ2-5; TRBD1 is the table's D call, not checked against the DNA. TRBV1 is noted as a pseudogene. The CDR3 runs 14 residues.

The chain combines TRBV18 with TRBJ1-1; perhaps TRBD1 as D (6 bases). V shed 4 bases and J shed 1 base, with 10 bases lying between them. Germline CDR1 KGHSH, CDR2 LQKENI. This CDR3 is 14 amino acids long. Written as DNA, the CDR3 is TGTGCCAGCTCACTGGGGGGGGCGAACACTGAAGCTTTCTTT. Translating gives CASSLGGANTEAFF. Full variable domain (remainder filled in from reference TRBV18 and TRBJ1-1): NAGVMQNPRHLVRRRGQEARLRCSPMKGHSHVYWYRQLPEEGLKFMVYLQKENIIDESGMPKERFSAEFPKEGPSILRIQQVVRGDSAAYFCASSLGGANTEAFFGQGTRLTVV.

This clone was counted only a few times. V and J are TRBV19 and TRBJ2-1; 7 positions agree with TRBD1. From germline, CDR1 is LNHDA and CDR2 SQIVND (reference sequence). Trimming removed 6 bases from V and 4 bases from J; junction bases left unmatched: 12. CDR3 length equals 16 residues. This CDR3 reads CASRSGSGGKYNEQFF. CDR3 bases: TGTGCCAGTAGGTCCGGGTCAGGGGGTAAATACAATGAGCAGTTCTTC. The variable domain in full, with the rest retrieved from reference TRBV19 and TRBJ2-1, is DGGITQSPKYLFRKEGQNVTLSCEQNLNHDAMYWYRQDPGQGLRLIYYSQIVNDFQKGDIAEGYSVSREKKESFPLTVTSAQKNPTAFYLCASRSGSGGKYNEQFFGPGTRLTVL.

Only one count was recorded for this clone. The chain carries TRBV7-7 and TRBJ2-3; 7 nucleotides align to TRBD1. The germline gives CDR1 SSHAT, CDR2 FNYEAQ (reference sequence). V shed 1 base and J 5 bases; nucleotides not matched to a gene: 9. CDR3 length: 16 amino acids. CDR3 protein: CASSLDWETGLDTQYF. Here the CDR3 DNA reads TGTGCCAGCAGCTTAGATTGGGAGACAGGGCTAGATACGCAGTATTTT.

The rearrangement joins TRBV27 to TRBJ1-6; TRBD1 matches 9 bases. Germline CDR1 is MNHEY and CDR2 is SMNVEV (reference sequence). The CDR3 totals 18 residues. J gave up 0 bases and V 2 bases, and 5 bases lay outside the gene matches. CDR3 residues: CASSLTGQGYSYNSPLHF. As DNA, the CDR3 is TGTGCCAGCAGTTTAACGGGACAGGGATACTCCTATAATTCACCCCTCCACTTT.

The CDR3 region has the DNA TGTGCCAGCAGCCCCCGGACAGGGGGCTCCTCTAACACCGGGGAGCTGTTTTTT. This codes for CASSPRTGGSSNTGELFF. The gene calls are TRBV7-6 and TRBJ2-2; 11 nucleotides align to TRBD1. Losses at the gene ends were 5 bases for V and 2 bases for J; bases not matched to a gene: 10. CDR1 and CDR2 from the germline V gene are SGHVS and FNYEAQ. CDR3 length: 18 amino acids.

The CDR3 spells CASSAAGGTRTQYF. The CDR3 DNA sequence: TGTGCCAGCAGTGCCGCGGGAGGGACAAGGACCCAGTACTTC. V is TRBV2 and J is TRBJ2-5; TRBD2 matches at 9 bases. V lost 4 bases to trimming and J lost 7 bases; unmatched junction nucleotides: 7. Germline values: CDR1 SNHLY, CDR2 FYNNEI. This CDR3 comprises 14 residues.

V usage is TRBV19 and J usage is TRBJ1-4; 8 bases are shared with TRBD1. The CDR3 consists of 15 residues. Germline V CDR1 and CDR2: LNHDA, SQIVND (reference sequence). The junction had 7 bases not matched to a gene; V was cut back by 6 bases and J by 4 bases. In DNA form, the CDR3 reads TGTGCCAGTAGCCTCAGGACAGGGAGTAATGAAAAACTGTTTTTT. It translates to CASSLRTGSNEKLFF.

CDR3 residues: CASSGYTEAFF. For the CDR3, the DNA is TGTGCCAGCTCGGGATACACTGAAGCTTTCTTT. The rearrangement uses TRBV2 and TRBJ1-1; no clear D. The CDR3 spans 11 residues. The germline CDR1 and CDR2 sequences are SNHLY and FYNNEI. Trimming pared 8 bases from V and 3 bases from J, leaving 7 bases between.

This clone was counted once. V is TRBV5-1 and J is TRBJ2-3; 8 bases line up with TRBD2. This CDR3 is 16 amino acids long. With V trimmed by 0 bases and J by 5 bases, 8 bases remained unmatched. Germline values: CDR1 SGHRS, CDR2 YFSETQ. CDR3 sequence (DNA): TGCGCCAGCAGCTTGGCCCCGGGGGGGCCGGAAGATACGCAGTATTTT. Protein product: CASSLAPGGPEDTQYF.

The chain is built from TRBV10-2 and TRBJ1-1; TRBD1 is a possible D gene (6 bases). CDR3 length: 16 residues. V lost 3 bases and J lost 1, with 15 bases in between. Germline V gene data show CDR1 as WSHSY and CDR2 as SAAADI. As DNA, the CDR3 is TGCGCCAGCAGTGAATTGGGCAGGGGCCAGAACACTGAAGCTTTCTTT. This codes for CASSELGRGQNTEAFF.

V usage is TRBV5-1 and J usage is TRBJ1-2; TRBD1 agrees at 12 bases. Germline V gene sequence: CDR1 SGHRS, CDR2 YFSETQ. The CDR3 length is 16 residues. Germline trimming cut 0 bases from V and 7 bases from J; bases unmatched to any gene: 7. The DNA for the CDR3 is TGCGCCAGCAGCTTGGCCCGGGGACAGGGGGCGTTTGGCTACACCTTC. It specifies CASSLARGQGAFGYTF.

This chain uses TRBV13 with TRBJ2-2; TRBD1 agrees at 7 bases. Germline assignment: CDR1 PRHDT and CDR2 FYEKMQ (reference sequence). The CDR3 extends over 16 amino acids. V shed 4 bases and J 6 bases; nucleotides not matched to a gene: 11. The CDR3 nucleotides are TGTGCCAGCAGCTCCCAGACGGGGACAGCCCCCGGGGAGCTGTTTTTT. Translating it yields CASSSQTGTAPGELFF.

The rearrangement links TRBV2 to TRBJ1-2; 7 positions agree with TRBD1. Germline V lookup: CDR1 SNHLY, CDR2 FYNNEI. CDR3 length equals 13 residues. Trimming removed 8 bases from V and 4 bases from J; junction bases left unmatched: 7. The CDR3 DNA sequence: TGTGCCAGCGTGGACAGGACATTCTATGGCTACACCTTC. Encoded protein: CASVDRTFYGYTF.

This chain joins TRBV18 and TRBJ2-3; the D gene is possibly TRBD1 (5 bases). The germline CDR1 and CDR2 sequences are KGHSH and LQKENI. Trimming stripped 2 bases from V and 0 bases from J, with 9 bases between. This CDR3 comprises 15 residues. The CDR3 sequence is CASSPFTGSTDTQYF. The CDR3 DNA sequence: TGTGCCAGCTCACCATTTACAGGCAGCACAGATACGCAGTATTTT.

The V call is TRBV7-9, the J call TRBJ2-2; a weak D match, TRBD2 (5 bases). The V and J ends lost 3 bases and 0 bases respectively, with 14 bases between them. Germline V gives CDR1 SEHNR, CDR2 FQNEAQ (reference sequence). This CDR3 comprises 17 residues. The CDR3 region has the DNA TGTGCCAGCAGCTTCGCGGGCCCAAGTTCGAACACCGGGGAGCTGTTTTTT. This codes for CASSFAGPSSNTGELFF.